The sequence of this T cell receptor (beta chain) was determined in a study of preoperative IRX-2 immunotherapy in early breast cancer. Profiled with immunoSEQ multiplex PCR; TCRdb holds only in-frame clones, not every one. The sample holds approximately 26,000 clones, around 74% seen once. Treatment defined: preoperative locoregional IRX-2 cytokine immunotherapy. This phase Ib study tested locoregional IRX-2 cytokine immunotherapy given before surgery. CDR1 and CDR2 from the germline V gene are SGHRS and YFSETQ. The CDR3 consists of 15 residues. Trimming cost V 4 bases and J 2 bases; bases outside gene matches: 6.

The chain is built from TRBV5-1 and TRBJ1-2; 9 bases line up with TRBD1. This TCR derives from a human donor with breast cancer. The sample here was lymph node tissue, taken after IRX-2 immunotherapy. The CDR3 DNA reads TGCGCCAGCAGCCCGCCGGGGACAGGGAACTATGGCTACACCTTC. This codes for CASSPPGTGNYGYTF.